The clone carrying this T cell receptor beta chain has a handful of counts. The target antigen is unknown. The data originate from a study of T-cell memory formation after mild COVID-19. Findings and caveats of the study: Second-wave clones reaching peak frequency on day 37 lacked confirmed SARS-CoV-2 specificity.

MiXCR, applied by TCRdb to the 5' RACE reads, yields one record per CDR3 protein. The repertoire has 25,000 or so distinct CDR3 sequences, around 7% of them found once; the top ten carry 14%. This sequence originates from an adult woman who had mild COVID-19 (a few samples of this study predate the infection). Cell type and time point are not known. The material sequenced was PBMCs or a T cell subset sorted from them (not recorded which).

The CDR3 DNA reads TGTGCCAGTAGGGAGGACAGCTCTAACTATGGCTACACCTTC. Translating gives CASREDSSNYGYTF. The chain joins TRBV19 to TRBJ1-2; perhaps TRBD1 as D (6 bases). The V gene's germline CDR1 is LNHDA and CDR2 SQIVND (reference sequence). The length of the CDR3 is 14 residues. With 6 bases removed from V and 0 bases from J, the gap between germline ends came to 11 bases.